The 14 T cell receptor beta chains below come from one sample, sequenced in a study of blood T cells in healthy people across ages. A second PCR, run for about 6 to 11 cycles, used a sample-barcoded 5' primer plus a J-beta primer mix. TCRdb re-called the 5' RACE reads with MiXCR, one entry per CDR3 protein. This sample has about 1,500,000 distinct CDR3 sequences; 28% occur once, and the top ten carry 7.7%. Specimen: blood. Receptors were obtained from a woman in her twenties or thirties in good health.

At least ten counts were recorded for this clonotype. CDR3 sequence (DNA): TGTGCCAGCAGCTTAGAACCCCGGGACACCTACGAGCAGTACTTC. Translation: CASSLEPRDTYEQYF. The rearrangement joins TRBV7-2 to TRBJ2-7; TRBD1 might be the D (6 bases). Germline CDR1 SGHTA, CDR2 FQGNSA. This CDR3 comprises 15 residues. V lost 1 base, J lost 2 bases, and 12 bases lay in between.

The chain links TRBV3-1 to TRBJ2-5; no reliable D call. V gave up 0 bases and J gave up 3 bases, with 14 bases separating them. Germline V gives CDR1 LGHDT, CDR2 YNNKEL (reference sequence). The CDR3 loop spans 16 amino acids. The CDR3 loop reads CASSQDLEAAKETQYF. The CDR3 bases are TGTGCCAGCAGCCAAGATTTAGAGGCAGCTAAAGAGACCCAGTACTTC.

V usage is TRBV7-9 and J usage is TRBJ1-1; D is ambiguous. The CDR3 length is 14 residues. Trimming shortened V by 5 bases and J by 4 bases, and 14 bases separated the two germline ends. Germline loops: CDR1 SEHNR, CDR2 FQNEAQ (reference sequence). In nucleotides, the CDR3 is TGTGCCAGCAGCCCTGTAAAAGGGAGCACTGAAGCTTTCTTT. Encoded protein: CASSPVKGSTEAFF. Drawing the rest from reference TRBV7-9 and TRBJ1-1, the complete variable domain is DTGVSQNPRHKITKRGQNVTFRCDPISEHNRLYWYRQTLGQGPEFLTYFQNEAQLEKSRLLSDRFSAERPKGSFSTLEIQRTEQGDSAMYLCASSPVKGSTEAFFGQGTRLTVV.

J is TRBJ2-1 and V is TRBV5-1; D is possibly TRBD2 (5 bases). The CDR3 is 15 amino acids. The V end lost 0 bases, the J end lost 4 bases, and 11 bases lay between the germline ends. In germline, CDR1 is SGHRS, CDR2 YFSETQ. The CDR3 sequence is CASSLVGEVYNEQFF. The CDR3 DNA follows: TGCGCCAGCAGCTTGGTCGGGGAAGTATACAATGAGCAGTTCTTC.

The chain joins TRBV5-1 to TRBJ2-1; D remains unclear. With 5 bases removed from V and 7 bases from J, the gap between germline ends came to 19 bases. The germline V gene encodes CDR1 SGHRS and CDR2 YFSETQ. CDR3 size: 15 residues. The CDR3, as DNA: TGCGCCAGCAGTCTCGAACCGGAGAGTCAGAATGAGCAGTTCTTC. This translates into CASSLEPESQNEQFF.

The V call is TRBV4-1, the J call TRBJ1-5, with D hard to call. The germline V gene has CDR1 MGHRA and CDR2 YSYEKL. The germline V and J ends were trimmed by 0 bases and 4 bases, with 13 bases remaining between them. CDR3 length equals 16 residues. The CDR3 loop reads CASSQEWRRDNQPQHF. The CDR3 DNA follows: TGCGCCAGCAGCCAAGAATGGAGGAGGGATAATCAGCCCCAGCATTTT.

This clonotype was found a few times. This chain connects TRBV4-3 to TRBJ2-1; no definite D call. CDR3 length: 14 amino acids. Per germline, CDR1 LGHNA and CDR2 YSLEER. Trimming pared 0 bases from V and 7 bases from J, leaving 10 bases between. In DNA, the CDR3 is TGCGCCAGCAGCCAAGATCTAGGCTTAAATGAGCAGTTCTTC. Amino acid sequence: CASSQDLGLNEQFF.

The V call is TRBV15, the J call TRBJ1-5; D remains unclear. The CDR3 contains 15 residues. V was clipped by 5 bases and J by 4 bases, with 15 bases between them. Germline V CDR1 and CDR2: LNHNV, YYDKDF (reference sequence). The CDR3 DNA sequence: TGTGCCACCAGCGGCGCCGGACGGGTGAATCAGCCCCAGCATTTT. Translated, it gives CATSGAGRVNQPQHF.

The sample holds a few counts of this clonotype. The rearrangement links TRBV12-3 or TRBV12-4 to TRBJ1-4; perhaps TRBD1 as D (6 bases). The CDR3 spans 13 residues. V was cut by 7 bases and J by 7 bases, with 13 bases left in between. The CDR3 sequence is CASNRDLGEKLFF. CDR3 nucleotides: TGTGCCAGCAACAGGGACTTAGGTGAAAAACTGTTTTTT.

The V call is TRBV6-5, the J call TRBJ2-4; D remains ambiguous. CDR1 is MNHEY and CDR2 is SVGAGI in the germline V gene. The CDR3 has 12 amino acids. V lost 6 bases, J lost 15 bases, and 18 bases lay in between. CDR3 region: CASRRTADERYF. Here the CDR3 DNA reads TGTGCCAGCAGGCGGACGGCGGATGAGCGGTACTTC.

Remarks on this clonotype: This could be a read error, since a much larger clone is one nucleotide away. The chain couples TRBV7-3 to TRBJ2-7; D is uncertain. Trimming pared 1 base from V and 7 bases from J, leaving 8 bases between. The germline gives CDR1 SGHTA, CDR2 FQGTGA. This CDR3 has 12 amino acids. This chain's CDR3 is CASSLSDNEQYF. DNA for the CDR3: TGTGCCAGCAGCTTAAGCGACAATGAGCAGTACTTC.

The rearrangement uses TRBV19 and TRBJ1-6; TRBD1 aligns across 10 bases. The germline V gene has CDR1 LNHDA and CDR2 SQIVND (reference sequence). The CDR3 spans 13 residues. V dropped 8 bases and J dropped 8; count of bases not matched to a gene: 3. The CDR3 is CASAGTGDSPLHF. CDR3 DNA sequence: TGTGCCAGTGCCGGGACAGGGGATTCACCCCTCCACTTT.

The chain joins TRBV5-6 to TRBJ2-3; TRBD2 matches at 8 bases. The V gene end was trimmed by 0 bases and the J gene end by 5 bases; junction bases not matched to a gene: 8. CDR1 and CDR2 from the germline V gene are SGHDT and YYEEEE. The CDR3 has 16 amino acids. CDR3 residues: CASSLAMTSERDTQYF. In DNA, the CDR3 is TGTGCCAGCAGCTTGGCCATGACTAGCGAGAGAGATACGCAGTATTTT. Combining the CDR3 with reference TRBV5-6 and TRBJ2-3 gives the whole variable domain DAGVTQSPTHLIKTRGQQVTLRCSPKSGHDTVSWYQQALGQGPQFIFQYYEEEERQRGNFPDRFSGHQFPNYSSELNVNALLLGDSALYLCASSLAMTSERDTQYFGPGTRLTVL.

This clonotype was detected only a few times. The V gene is TRBV5-1, the J gene TRBJ2-5; unclear D gene. The V gene's germline CDR1 is SGHRS and CDR2 YFSETQ. The germline V and J ends were trimmed by 5 bases and 1 base, with 9 bases remaining between them. The CDR3 covers 13 residues. The CDR3 protein is CASRTEPQETQYF. The DNA of the CDR3 is TGCGCCAGCAGGACTGAACCCCAAGAGACCCAGTACTTC.